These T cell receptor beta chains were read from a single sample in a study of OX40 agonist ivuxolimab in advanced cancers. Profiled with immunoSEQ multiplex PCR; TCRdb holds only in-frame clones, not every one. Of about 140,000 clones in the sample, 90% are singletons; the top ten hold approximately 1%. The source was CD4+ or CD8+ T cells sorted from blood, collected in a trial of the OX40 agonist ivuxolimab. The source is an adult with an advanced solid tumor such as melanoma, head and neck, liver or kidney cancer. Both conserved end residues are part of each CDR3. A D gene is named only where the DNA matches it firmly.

CDR3aa: CASSVSQPTGEQFF
d_gene: -
j_gene: TRBJ2-1
v_gene: TRBV9

CDR3aa: CATSRRNRGTNIQYF
d_gene: TRBD1
j_gene: TRBJ2-4
v_gene: TRBV15

CDR3aa: CASSDGAVGGNTIYF
d_gene: -
j_gene: TRBJ1-3
v_gene: TRBV2

CDR3aa: CASNLGGQGYTF
d_gene: -
j_gene: TRBJ1-2
v_gene: TRBV28

CDR3aa: CASSYLRTTSREAFF
d_gene: -
j_gene: TRBJ1-1
v_gene: TRBV6-6

CDR3aa: CASSVGGSGNTEAFF
d_gene: -
j_gene: TRBJ1-1
v_gene: TRBV9

CDR3aa: CASSAGVGQPQHF
d_gene: -
j_gene: TRBJ1-5
v_gene: TRBV6-5

CDR3aa: CASSPSSGEFTDTQYF
d_gene: TRBD2
j_gene: TRBJ2-3
v_gene: TRBV27

CDR3aa: CASSILQGTDQPQHF
d_gene: -
j_gene: TRBJ1-5
v_gene: TRBV19

CDR3aa: CASKGSGRPYGYTF
d_gene: -
j_gene: TRBJ1-2
v_gene: TRBV6-5

CDR3aa: CASSARRTGFRTEAFF
d_gene: -
j_gene: TRBJ1-1
v_gene: TRBV27

CDR3aa: CASSPRLAGGPSDTQYF
d_gene: TRBD2
j_gene: TRBJ2-3
v_gene: TRBV5-4

CDR3aa: CASSPKSPAQETQYF
d_gene: -
j_gene: TRBJ2-5
v_gene: TRBV7-9

CDR3aa: CASSVSGRPTGELFF
d_gene: TRBD2
j_gene: TRBJ2-2
v_gene: TRBV11-2

CDR3aa: CASSPLGGGNEQFF
d_gene: -
j_gene: TRBJ2-1
v_gene: TRBV11-3

CDR3aa: CAASQPMGSFPLHF
d_gene: -
j_gene: TRBJ1-6
v_gene: TRBV4-1

CDR3aa: CAWNSQGFGEAFF
d_gene: -
j_gene: TRBJ1-1
v_gene: TRBV30

CDR3aa: CASSEGLAGYEQYF
d_gene: TRBD2
j_gene: TRBJ2-7
v_gene: TRBV2

CDR3aa: CASSLAGGGGRGSSYEQYF
d_gene: -
j_gene: TRBJ2-7
v_gene: TRBV5-1

CDR3aa: CASSIERQDPQYF
d_gene: -
j_gene: TRBJ2-3
v_gene: TRBV19

CDR3aa: CASSPTDNHGYTF
d_gene: -
j_gene: TRBJ1-2
v_gene: TRBV4-2

CDR3aa: CASSSSLLTAGVWGYTF
d_gene: -
j_gene: TRBJ1-2
v_gene: TRBV7-9

CDR3aa: CASSLTRGARSPYGYTF
d_gene: -
j_gene: TRBJ1-2
v_gene: TRBV28

CDR3aa: CASSLDYSNSYEQYF
d_gene: -
j_gene: TRBJ2-7
v_gene: TRBV11-2

CDR3aa: CASGLGDFLAKNIQYF
d_gene: -
j_gene: TRBJ2-4
v_gene: TRBV12-5

CDR3aa: CASSWLRGYTF
d_gene: -
j_gene: TRBJ1-2
v_gene: TRBV28

CDR3aa: CASSLEPLYEQYF
d_gene: -
j_gene: -
v_gene: TRBV7-8

CDR3aa: CASTPGLGVAEAFF
d_gene: -
j_gene: TRBJ1-1
v_gene: TRBV6-5

CDR3aa: CASSPRGPLAGLDNEQFF
d_gene: TRBD2
j_gene: TRBJ2-1
v_gene: TRBV18

CDR3aa: CASSLLTSPRDTQYF
d_gene: TRBD2
j_gene: TRBJ2-3
v_gene: TRBV5-1

CDR3aa: CASSQASGGHTDTQYF
d_gene: TRBD2
j_gene: TRBJ2-3
v_gene: TRBV28

CDR3aa: CASSYFPGPYQETQYF
d_gene: -
j_gene: TRBJ2-5
v_gene: TRBV6-5

CDR3aa: CASSSGLAGSYEQYF
d_gene: TRBD2
j_gene: TRBJ2-7
v_gene: TRBV6-5

CDR3aa: CASSLELSSYNEQFF
d_gene: -
j_gene: TRBJ2-1
v_gene: TRBV28

CDR3aa: CASSLRDSRTDTQYF
d_gene: TRBD1
j_gene: TRBJ2-3
v_gene: TRBV5-1

CDR3aa: CSVVFANPSQEQYF
d_gene: -
j_gene: TRBJ2-7
v_gene: TRBV29-1

CDR3aa: CASSGIGNEQFF
d_gene: -
j_gene: TRBJ2-1
v_gene: TRBV6-5

CDR3aa: CAWSPGPAGVNEQYF
d_gene: TRBD2
j_gene: TRBJ2-7
v_gene: TRBV30

CDR3aa: CATSRDPGLAYEQYF
d_gene: TRBD2
j_gene: TRBJ2-7
v_gene: TRBV15

CDR3aa: CASRMPGGSNQPQHF
d_gene: TRBD1
j_gene: TRBJ1-5
v_gene: TRBV19

CDR3aa: CASGLDRLIEGYTF
d_gene: TRBD1
j_gene: TRBJ1-2
v_gene: TRBV5-6

CDR3aa: CASMDSYNEQFF
d_gene: -
j_gene: TRBJ2-1
v_gene: TRBV6-1

CDR3aa: CASSVQGSGANVLTF
d_gene: -
j_gene: TRBJ2-6
v_gene: TRBV25-1

CDR3aa: CASSLPRAVLAGDGTDTQYF
d_gene: TRBD2
j_gene: TRBJ2-3
v_gene: TRBV7-8

CDR3aa: CASSRDRASGNTIYF
d_gene: TRBD1
j_gene: TRBJ1-3
v_gene: TRBV5-8